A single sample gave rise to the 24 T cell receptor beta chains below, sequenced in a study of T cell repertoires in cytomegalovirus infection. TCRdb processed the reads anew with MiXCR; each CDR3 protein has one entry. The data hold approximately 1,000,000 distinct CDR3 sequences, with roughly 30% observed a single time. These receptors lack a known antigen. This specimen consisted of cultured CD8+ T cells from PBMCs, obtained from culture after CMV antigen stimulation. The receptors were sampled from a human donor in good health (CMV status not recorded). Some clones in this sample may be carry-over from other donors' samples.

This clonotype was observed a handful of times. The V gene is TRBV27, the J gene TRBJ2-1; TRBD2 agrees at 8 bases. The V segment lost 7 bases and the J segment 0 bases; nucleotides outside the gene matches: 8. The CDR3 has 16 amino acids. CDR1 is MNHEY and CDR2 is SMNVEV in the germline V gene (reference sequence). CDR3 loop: CASNPFGGDSYNEQFF. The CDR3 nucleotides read TGTGCCAGCAACCCATTCGGGGGGGACTCCTACAATGAGCAGTTCTTC.

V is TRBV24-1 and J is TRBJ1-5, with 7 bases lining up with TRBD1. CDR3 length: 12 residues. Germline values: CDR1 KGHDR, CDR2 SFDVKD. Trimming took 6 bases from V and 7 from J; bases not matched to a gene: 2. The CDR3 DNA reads TGTGCCACCAGTAGACAGGGCCAGCCCCAGCATTTT. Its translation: CATSRQGQPQHF.

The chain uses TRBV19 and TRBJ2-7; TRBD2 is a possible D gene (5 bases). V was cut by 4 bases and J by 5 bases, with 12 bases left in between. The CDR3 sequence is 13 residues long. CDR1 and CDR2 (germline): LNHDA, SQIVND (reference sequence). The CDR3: CASSTRRSHEQYF. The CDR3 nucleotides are TGTGCCAGTAGTACGAGGAGGTCCCACGAGCAGTACTTC. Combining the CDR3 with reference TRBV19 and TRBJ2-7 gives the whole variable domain DGGITQSPKYLFRKEGQNVTLSCEQNLNHDAMYWYRQDPGQGLRLIYYSQIVNDFQKGDIAEGYSVSREKKESFPLTVTSAQKNPTAFYLCASSTRRSHEQYFGPGTRLTVT.

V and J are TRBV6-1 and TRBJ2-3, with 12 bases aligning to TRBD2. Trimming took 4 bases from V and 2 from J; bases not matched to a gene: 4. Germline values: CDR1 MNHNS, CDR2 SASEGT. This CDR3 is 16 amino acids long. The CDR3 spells CASSGLAGGATDTQYF. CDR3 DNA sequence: TGTGCCAGCAGTGGCCTAGCGGGGGGGGCCACAGATACGCAGTATTTT.

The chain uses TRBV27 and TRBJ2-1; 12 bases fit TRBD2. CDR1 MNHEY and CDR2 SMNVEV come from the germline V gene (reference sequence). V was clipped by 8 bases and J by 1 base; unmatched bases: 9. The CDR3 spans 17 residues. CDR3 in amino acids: CASCWTSGAPSYNEQFF. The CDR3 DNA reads TGTGCCAGCTGTTGGACTAGCGGGGCCCCATCCTACAATGAGCAGTTCTTC.

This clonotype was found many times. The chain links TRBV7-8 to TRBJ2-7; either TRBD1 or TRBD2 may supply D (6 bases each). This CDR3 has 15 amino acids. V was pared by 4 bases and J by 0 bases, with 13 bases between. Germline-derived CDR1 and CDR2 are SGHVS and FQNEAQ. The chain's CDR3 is CASSSGAGSSYEQYV. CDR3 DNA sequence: TGTGCCAGCAGCTCGGGGGCAGGCAGCTCCTACGAGCAGTACGTC.

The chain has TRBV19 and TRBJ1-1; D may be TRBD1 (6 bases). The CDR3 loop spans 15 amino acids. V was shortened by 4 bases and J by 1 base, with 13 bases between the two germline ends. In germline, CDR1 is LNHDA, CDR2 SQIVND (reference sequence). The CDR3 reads CASSRTAVSNTEAFF. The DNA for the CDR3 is TGTGCCAGTAGTAGGACAGCCGTTTCGAACACTGAAGCTTTCTTT.

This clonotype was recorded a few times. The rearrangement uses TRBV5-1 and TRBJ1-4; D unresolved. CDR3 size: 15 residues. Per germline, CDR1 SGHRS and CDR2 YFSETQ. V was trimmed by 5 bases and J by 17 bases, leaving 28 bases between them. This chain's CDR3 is CASSSVGLSTDGPFF. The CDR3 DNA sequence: TGCGCCAGCAGTTCCGTGGGCTTGTCGACGGACGGACCTTTTTTT.

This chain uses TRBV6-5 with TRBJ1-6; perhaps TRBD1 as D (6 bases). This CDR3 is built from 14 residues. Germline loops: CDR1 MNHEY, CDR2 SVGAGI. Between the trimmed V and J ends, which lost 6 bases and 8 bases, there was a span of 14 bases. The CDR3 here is CASRKGGLDSPLHF. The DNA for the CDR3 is TGTGCCAGCAGAAAGGGGGGATTGGATTCACCCCTCCACTTT.

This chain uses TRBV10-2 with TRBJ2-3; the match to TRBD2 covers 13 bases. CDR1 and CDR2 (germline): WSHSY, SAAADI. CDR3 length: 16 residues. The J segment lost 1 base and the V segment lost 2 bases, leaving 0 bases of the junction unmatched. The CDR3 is CASSEGLAGGTDTQYF. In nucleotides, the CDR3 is TGCGCCAGCAGTGAGGGACTAGCGGGGGGCACAGATACGCAGTATTTT.

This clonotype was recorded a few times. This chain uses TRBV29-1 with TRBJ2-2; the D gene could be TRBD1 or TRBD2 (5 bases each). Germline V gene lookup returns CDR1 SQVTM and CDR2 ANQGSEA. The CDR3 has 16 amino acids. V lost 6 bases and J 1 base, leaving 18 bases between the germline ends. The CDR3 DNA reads TGCAGCGTAGAGACCCGGGGCAGAGAGAACACCGGGGAGCTGTTTTTT. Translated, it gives CSVETRGRENTGELFF.

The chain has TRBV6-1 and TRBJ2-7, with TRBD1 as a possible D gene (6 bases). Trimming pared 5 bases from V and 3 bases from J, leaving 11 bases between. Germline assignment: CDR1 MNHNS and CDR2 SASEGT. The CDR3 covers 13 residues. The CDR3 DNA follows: TGTGCCAGCAGTCAGGGACACCTCTACGAGCAGTACGTC. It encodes CASSQGHLYEQYV.

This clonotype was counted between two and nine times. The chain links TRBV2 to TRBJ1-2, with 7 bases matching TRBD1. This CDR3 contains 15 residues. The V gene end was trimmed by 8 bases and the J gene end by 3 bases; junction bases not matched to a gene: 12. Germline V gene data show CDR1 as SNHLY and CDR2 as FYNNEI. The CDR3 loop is CASHEMGQIYYGYTF. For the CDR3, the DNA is TGTGCCAGCCACGAGATGGGACAGATCTACTATGGCTACACCTTC.

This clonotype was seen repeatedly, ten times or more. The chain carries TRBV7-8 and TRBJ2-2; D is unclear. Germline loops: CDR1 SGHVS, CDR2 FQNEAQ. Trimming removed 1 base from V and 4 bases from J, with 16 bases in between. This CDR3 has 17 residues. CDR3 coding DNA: TGTGCCAGCAGCTTAGGCCGGACGGGTGTGGCCACCGGGGAGCTGTTTTTT. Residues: CASSLGRTGVATGELFF.

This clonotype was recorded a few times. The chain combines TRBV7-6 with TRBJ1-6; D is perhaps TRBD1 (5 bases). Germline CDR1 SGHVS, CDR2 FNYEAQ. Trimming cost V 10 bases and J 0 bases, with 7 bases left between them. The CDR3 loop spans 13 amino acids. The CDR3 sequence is CATGDSYNSPLHF. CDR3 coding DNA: TGTGCCACGGGGGACTCCTATAATTCACCCCTCCACTTT.

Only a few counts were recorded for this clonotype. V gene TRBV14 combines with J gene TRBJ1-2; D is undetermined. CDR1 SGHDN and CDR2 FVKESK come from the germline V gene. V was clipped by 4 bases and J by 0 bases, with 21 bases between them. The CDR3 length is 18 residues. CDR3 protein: CASSLLWGGGDANYGYTF. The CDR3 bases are TGTGCCAGCAGCCTACTTTGGGGAGGTGGTGATGCTAACTATGGCTACACCTTC.

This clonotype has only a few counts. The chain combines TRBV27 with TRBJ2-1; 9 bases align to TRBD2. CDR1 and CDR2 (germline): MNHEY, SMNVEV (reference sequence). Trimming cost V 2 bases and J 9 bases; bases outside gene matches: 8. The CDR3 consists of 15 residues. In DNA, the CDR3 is TGTGCCAGCAGTTTAACTGGCGGGGGGGCCGGTGAGCAGTTCTTC. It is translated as CASSLTGGGAGEQFF.

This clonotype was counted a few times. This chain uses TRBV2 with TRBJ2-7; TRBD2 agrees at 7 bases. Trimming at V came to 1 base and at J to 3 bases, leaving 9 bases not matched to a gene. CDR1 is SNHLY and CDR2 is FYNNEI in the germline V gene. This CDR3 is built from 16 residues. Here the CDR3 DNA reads TGTGCCAGCAGTGAAGGATTTGGCAGGGAGGGCTACGAGCAGTACTTC. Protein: CASSEGFGREGYEQYF.

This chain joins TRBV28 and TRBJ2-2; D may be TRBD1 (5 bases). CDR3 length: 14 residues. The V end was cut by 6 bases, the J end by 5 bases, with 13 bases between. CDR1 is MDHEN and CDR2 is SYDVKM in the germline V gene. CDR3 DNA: TGTGCCAGCAGCACAGGTTTTGTTACCGGGGAGCTGTTTTTT. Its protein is CASSTGFVTGELFF.

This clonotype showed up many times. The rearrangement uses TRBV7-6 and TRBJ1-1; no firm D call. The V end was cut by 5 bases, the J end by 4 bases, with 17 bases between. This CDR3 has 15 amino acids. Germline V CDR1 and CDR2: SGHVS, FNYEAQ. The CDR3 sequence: CASSAGPGPITEAFF. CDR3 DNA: TGTGCCAGCAGCGCCGGCCCGGGCCCCATCACTGAAGCTTTCTTT.

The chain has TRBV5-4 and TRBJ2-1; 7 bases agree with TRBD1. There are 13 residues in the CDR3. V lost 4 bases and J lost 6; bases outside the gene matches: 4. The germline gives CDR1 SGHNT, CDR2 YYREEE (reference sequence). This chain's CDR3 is CASSVGTANEQFF. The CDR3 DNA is TGTGCCAGCAGCGTAGGGACAGCCAATGAGCAGTTCTTC. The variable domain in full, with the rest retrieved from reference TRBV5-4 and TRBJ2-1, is ETGVTQSPTHLIKTRGQQVTLRCSSQSGHNTVSWYQQALGQGPQFIFQYYREEENGRGNFPPRFSGLQFPNYSSELNVNALELDDSALYLCASSVGTANEQFFGPGTRLTVL.

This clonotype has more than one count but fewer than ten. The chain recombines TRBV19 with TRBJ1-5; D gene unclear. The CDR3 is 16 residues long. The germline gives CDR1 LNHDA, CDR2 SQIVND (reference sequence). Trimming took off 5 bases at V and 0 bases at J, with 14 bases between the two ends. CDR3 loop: CASSPYGRVSNQPQHF. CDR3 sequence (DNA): TGTGCCAGTAGTCCATACGGACGGGTTAGCAATCAGCCCCAGCATTTT. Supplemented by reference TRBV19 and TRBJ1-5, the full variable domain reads DGGITQSPKYLFRKEGQNVTLSCEQNLNHDAMYWYRQDPGQGLRLIYYSQIVNDFQKGDIAEGYSVSREKKESFPLTVTSAQKNPTAFYLCASSPYGRVSNQPQHFGDGTRLSIL.

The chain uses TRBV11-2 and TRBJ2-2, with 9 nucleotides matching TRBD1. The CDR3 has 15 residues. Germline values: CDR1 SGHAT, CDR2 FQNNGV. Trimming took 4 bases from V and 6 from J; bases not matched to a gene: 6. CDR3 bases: TGTGCCAGCAGCTACTTCCGGGACAGGGCCGGGGAGCTGTTTTTT. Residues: CASSYFRDRAGELFF.

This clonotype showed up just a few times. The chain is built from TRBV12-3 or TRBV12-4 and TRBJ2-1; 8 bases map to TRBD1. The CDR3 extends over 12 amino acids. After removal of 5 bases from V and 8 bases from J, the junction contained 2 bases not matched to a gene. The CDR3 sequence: CASSHRGYEQFF. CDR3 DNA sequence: TGTGCCAGCAGTCACAGGGGGTATGAGCAGTTCTTC.